Listed below are T cell receptor beta chains from one sample, sequenced in a study of T-cell reconstitution after alpha-beta-depleted transplantation in children. In TCRdb, the PCR reads were re-called with MiXCR into one record per CDR3 protein. Here the sample spans tens of thousands of distinct CDR3 sequences, 5.8% being singletons. Sample: PBMCs, mostly from graft donor cells, taken 60 days after TCRalphabeta/CD19-depleted stem cell transplant. The receptor source for this set is a female patient between 2 and 15 years old who had a stem cell transplant for aplastic anemia, so the T cells may come from the graft donor. Each CDR3 is given with its conserved first and last residue. Each record gives: D gene, J gene, V gene, clone size, CDR3 protein, CDR3 DNA. A D gene is named only where the DNA matches it firmly. Only part of the rows carry a size: once, few, many, or a class if the clone is expanded.

D: .
J: TRBJ2-1
V: TRBV3-1
size: few
CDR3: CASSQARSAYNEQFF
DNA: TGTGCCAGCAGCCAAGCAAGGAGCGCGTACAATGAGCAGTTCTTC

D: .
J: TRBJ2-1
V: TRBV10-3
size: large
CDR3: CAITPRGTPTYNEQFF
DNA: TGTGCCATCACTCCTCGCGGGACACCCACCTACAATGAGCAGTTCTTC

D: TRBD2
J: TRBJ2-2
V: TRBV20-1
size: many
CDR3: CSATGGPSGELFF
DNA: TGCAGTGCCACGGGGGGGCCGTCCGGGGAGCTGTTTTTT

D: TRBD1
J: TRBJ2-7
V: TRBV5-1
size: many
CDR3: CASSFRDSAVSYEQYF
DNA: TGCGCCAGCAGCTTTCGGGACAGTGCAGTCTCCTACGAGCAGTACTTC

D: TRBD2
J: TRBJ2-7
V: TRBV4-1
size: many
CDR3: CASSHPLGSGGTYEQYF
DNA: TGCGCCAGCAGCCATCCCCTCGGTAGCGGGGGAACCTACGAGCAGTACTTC

D: TRBD1
J: TRBJ2-1
V: TRBV5-1
size: .
CDR3: CASSSGQGENEQFF
DNA: TGCGCCAGCAGCTCCGGACAGGGGGAAAATGAGCAGTTCTTC

D: .
J: TRBJ2-3
V: TRBV9
size: .
CDR3: CASSVGVVKTTDTQYF
DNA: TGTGCCAGCAGCGTAGGGGTAGTTAAGACCACAGATACGCAGTATTTT

D: .
J: TRBJ2-5
V: TRBV25-1
size: many
CDR3: CASYQETQYF
DNA: TGTGCCAGCTATCAAGAGACCCAGTACTTC

D: .
J: TRBJ2-3
V: TRBV11-2
size: .
CDR3: CASTRSAGGGPDTQYF
DNA: TGTGCCAGCACCCGATCGGCAGGGGGGGGGCCAGATACGCAGTATTTT

D: TRBD2
J: TRBJ2-5
V: TRBV29-1
size: many
CDR3: CSVGDYTETQYF
DNA: TGCAGCGTTGGGGACTATACTGAGACCCAGTACTTC

D: TRBD1
J: TRBJ2-1
V: TRBV25-1
size: many
CDR3: CATLSGQATYNEQFF
DNA: TGTGCCACCCTTTCGGGACAGGCAACCTACAATGAGCAGTTCTTC

D: TRBD2
J: TRBJ2-5
V: TRBV9
size: few
CDR3: CASRKGDAGEEETQYF
DNA: TGTGCCAGCAGAAAGGGAGACGCGGGAGAAGAAGAGACCCAGTACTTC

D: .
J: TRBJ2-7
V: TRBV12-3/TRBV12-4
size: many
CDR3: CASSWYSYEQYF
DNA: TGTGCCAGCAGTTGGTACTCCTACGAGCAGTACTTC

D: .
J: TRBJ1-5
V: TRBV4-3
size: many
CDR3: CASSQGPSNQPQHF
DNA: TGCGCCAGCAGCCAAGGGCCTTCAAATCAGCCCCAGCATTTT

D: TRBD2
J: TRBJ2-1
V: TRBV27
size: many
CDR3: CASSLSRAGGPYNEQFF
DNA: TGTGCCAGCAGTTTATCGCGAGCGGGAGGGCCTTACAATGAGCAGTTCTTC

D: .
J: TRBJ1-1
V: TRBV5-1
size: .
CDR3: CASSLFGDTEAFF
DNA: TGCGCCAGCAGTCTCTTCGGGGACACTGAAGCTTTCTTT

D: .
J: TRBJ2-7
V: TRBV20-1
size: many
CDR3: CSAKLPGTSTYEQYF
DNA: TGCAGTGCCAAACTTCCCGGGACGTCAACCTACGAGCAGTACTTC

D: .
J: TRBJ2-1
V: TRBV7-9
size: medium-sized
CDR3: CASSPSTSTPSYNEQFF
DNA: TGTGCCAGCAGCCCATCGACTAGTACCCCCTCCTACAATGAGCAGTTCTTC

D: .
J: TRBJ1-1
V: TRBV5-1
size: few
CDR3: CASSPTVIGGNTEAFF
DNA: TGCGCCAGCAGCCCCACCGTCATTGGGGGGAACACTGAAGCTTTCTTT

D: TRBD2
J: TRBJ2-1
V: TRBV7-3
size: many
CDR3: CASSPRAGGVTGIDEQFF
DNA: TGTGCCAGCAGCCCCCGAGCGGGGGGGGTTACCGGGATTGATGAGCAGTTCTTC

D: TRBD2
J: TRBJ2-7
V: TRBV3-1
size: few
CDR3: CASSQGTSGSNEQYF
DNA: TGTGCCAGCAGCCAAGGGACTAGCGGGAGCAACGAGCAGTACTTC

D: .
J: TRBJ2-2
V: TRBV7-6
size: many
CDR3: CASSLRGGELFF
DNA: TGTGCCAGCAGCTTACGTGGGGGGGAGCTGTTTTTT

D: .
J: TRBJ2-1
V: TRBV18
size: many
CDR3: CASSPSSRGWGSSYNEQFF
DNA: TGTGCCAGCTCACCATCTTCCAGGGGTTGGGGAAGCTCCTACAATGAGCAGTTCTTC

D: TRBD1
J: TRBJ1-2
V: TRBV27
size: many
CDR3: CASSRGTGGPLGGYTF
DNA: TGTGCCAGCAGTAGGGGGACAGGGGGCCCCCTGGGAGGCTACACCTTC

D: TRBD2
J: TRBJ2-7
V: TRBV5-1
size: many
CDR3: CASSLGLAGRVSYEQYF
DNA: TGCGCCAGCAGCTTGGGACTAGCGGGGAGGGTCTCCTACGAGCAGTACTTC

D: TRBD2
J: TRBJ2-1
V: TRBV9
size: many
CDR3: CASSASGISSYNEQFF
DNA: TGTGCCAGCAGCGCAAGCGGGATAAGCTCCTACAATGAGCAGTTCTTC

D: TRBD2
J: TRBJ2-1
V: TRBV7-9
size: many
CDR3: CASSLGMGSGRLQNEQFF
DNA: TGTGCCAGCAGCTTAGGGATGGGTAGCGGGAGGTTACAGAATGAGCAGTTCTTC

D: .
J: TRBJ2-1
V: TRBV28
size: many
CDR3: CASSWVGGSYNEQFF
DNA: TGTGCCAGCAGTTGGGTGGGGGGCTCCTACAATGAGCAGTTCTTC

D: TRBD1
J: TRBJ2-7
V: TRBV7-9
size: many
CDR3: CASSTGGAFEQYF
DNA: TGTGCCAGCTCAACAGGGGGCGCCTTCGAGCAGTACTTC

D: TRBD2
J: TRBJ2-7
V: TRBV27
size: many
CDR3: CASRPRPGGREKQYF
DNA: TGTGCCAGCAGACCCAGGCCGGGGGGGCGGGAGAAGCAGTACTTC

D: TRBD2
J: TRBJ2-2
V: TRBV5-1
size: few
CDR3: CASSGGETNTGELFF
DNA: TGCGCCAGCAGCGGGGGGGAGACGAACACCGGGGAGCTGTTTTTT

D: .
J: TRBJ2-5
V: TRBV7-9
size: many
CDR3: CANELFGETQYF
DNA: TGTGCCAACGAACTTTTCGGAGAGACCCAGTACTTC

D: .
J: TRBJ2-3
V: TRBV20-1
size: many
CDR3: CSAMAGFTDTQYF
DNA: TGCAGTGCTATGGCGGGGTTCACAGATACGCAGTATTTT

D: TRBD2
J: TRBJ2-2
V: TRBV6-2/TRBV6-3
size: many
CDR3: CASSYSPAGGITGELFF
DNA: TGTGCCAGCAGTTACTCACCAGCGGGAGGGATCACCGGGGAGCTGTTTTTT

D: TRBD1
J: TRBJ2-7
V: TRBV5-1
size: many
CDR3: CASSYDRERYEQYF
DNA: TGCGCCAGCAGCTACGACAGGGAAAGGTACGAGCAGTACTTC

D: TRBD2
J: TRBJ2-1
V: TRBV7-4
size: many
CDR3: CASSLGGGSYNEQFF
DNA: TGTGCCAGCAGCTTAGGGGGAGGGTCCTACAATGAGCAGTTCTTC

D: TRBD1
J: TRBJ2-3
V: TRBV5-1
size: many
CDR3: CASSPIVGQGTDTQYF
DNA: TGCGCCAGCAGCCCCATTGTGGGACAGGGGACAGATACGCAGTATTTT